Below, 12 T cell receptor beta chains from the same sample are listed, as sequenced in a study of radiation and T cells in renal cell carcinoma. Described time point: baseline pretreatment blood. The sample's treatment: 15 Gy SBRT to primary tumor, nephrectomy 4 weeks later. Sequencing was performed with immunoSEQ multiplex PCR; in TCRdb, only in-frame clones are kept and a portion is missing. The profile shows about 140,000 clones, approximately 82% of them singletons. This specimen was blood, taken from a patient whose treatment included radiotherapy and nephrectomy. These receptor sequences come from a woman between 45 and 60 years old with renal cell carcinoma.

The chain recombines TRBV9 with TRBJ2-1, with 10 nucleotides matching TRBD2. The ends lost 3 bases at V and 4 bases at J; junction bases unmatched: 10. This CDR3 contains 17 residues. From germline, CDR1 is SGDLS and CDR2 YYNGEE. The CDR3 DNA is TGTGCCAGCAGCGGGGTAAGCGGGAGGGCGACATACAATGAGCAGTTCTTC. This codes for CASSGVSGRATYNEQFF.

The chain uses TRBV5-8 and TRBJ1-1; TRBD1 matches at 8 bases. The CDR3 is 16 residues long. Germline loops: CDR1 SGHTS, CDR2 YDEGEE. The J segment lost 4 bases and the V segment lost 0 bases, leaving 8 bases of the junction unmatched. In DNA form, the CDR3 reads TGTGCCAGCAGCTTGGGGGGGACAGGAATGATCACTGAAGCTTTCTTT. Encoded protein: CASSLGGTGMITEAFF. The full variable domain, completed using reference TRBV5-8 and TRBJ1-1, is EAGVTQSPTHLIKTRGQQATLRCSPISGHTSVYWYQQALGLGLQFLLWYDEGEERNRGNFPPRFSGRQFPNYSSELNVNALELEDSALYLCASSLGGTGMITEAFFGQGTRLTVV.

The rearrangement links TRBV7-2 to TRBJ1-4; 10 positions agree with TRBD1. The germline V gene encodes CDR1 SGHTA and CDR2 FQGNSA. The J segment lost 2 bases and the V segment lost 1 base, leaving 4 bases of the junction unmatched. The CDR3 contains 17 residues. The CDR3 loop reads CASSLDGQGGTNEKLFF. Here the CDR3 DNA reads TGTGCCAGCAGCTTAGACGGACAGGGGGGTACTAATGAAAAACTGTTTTTT.

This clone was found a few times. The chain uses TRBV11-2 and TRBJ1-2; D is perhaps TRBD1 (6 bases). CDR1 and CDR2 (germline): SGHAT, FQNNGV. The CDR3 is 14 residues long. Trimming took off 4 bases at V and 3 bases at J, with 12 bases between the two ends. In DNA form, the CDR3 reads TGTGCCAGCAGCTCTTTACAGGGACACTATGGCTACACCTTC. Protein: CASSSLQGHYGYTF. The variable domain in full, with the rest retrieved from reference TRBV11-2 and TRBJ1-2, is EAGVAQSPRYKIIEKRQSVAFWCNPISGHATLYWYQQILGQGPKLLIQFQNNGVVDDSQLPKDRFSAERLKGVDSTLKIQPAKLEDSAVYLCASSSLQGHYGYTFGSGTRLTVV.

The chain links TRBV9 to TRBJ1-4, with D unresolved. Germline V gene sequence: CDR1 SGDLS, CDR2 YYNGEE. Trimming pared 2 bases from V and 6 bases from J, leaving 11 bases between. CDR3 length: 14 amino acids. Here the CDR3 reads CASSVDEGYEKLFF. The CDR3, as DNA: TGTGCCAGCAGCGTGGACGAGGGATATGAAAAACTGTTTTTT.

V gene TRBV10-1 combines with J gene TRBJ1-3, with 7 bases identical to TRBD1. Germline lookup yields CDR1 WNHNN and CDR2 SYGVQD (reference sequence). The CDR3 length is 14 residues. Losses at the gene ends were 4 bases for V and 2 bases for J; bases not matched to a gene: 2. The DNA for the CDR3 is TGCGCCAGCAGTGTCGACAGGGCTGGAAACACCATATATTTT. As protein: CASSVDRAGNTIYF.

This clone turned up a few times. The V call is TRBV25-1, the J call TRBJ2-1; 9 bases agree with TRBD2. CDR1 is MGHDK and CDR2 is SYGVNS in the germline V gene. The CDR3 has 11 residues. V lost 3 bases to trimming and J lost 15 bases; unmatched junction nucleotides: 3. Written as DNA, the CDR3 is TGTGCCAGCAGTGAGCTAGCGGGGAGGTTCTTC. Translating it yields CASSELAGRFF. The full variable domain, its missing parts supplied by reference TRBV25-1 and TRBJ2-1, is EADIYQTPRYLVIGTGKKITLECSQTMGHDKMYWYQQDPGMELHLIHYSYGVNSTEKGDLSSESTVSRIRTEHFPLTLESARPSHTSQYLCASSELAGRFFGPGTRLTVL.

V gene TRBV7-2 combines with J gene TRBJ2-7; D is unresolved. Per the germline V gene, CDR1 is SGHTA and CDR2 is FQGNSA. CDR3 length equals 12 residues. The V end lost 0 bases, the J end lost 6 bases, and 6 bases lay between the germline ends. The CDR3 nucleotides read TGTGCCAGCAGCTTAGCGGGTATCGAGCAGTACTTC. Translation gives CASSLAGIEQYF.

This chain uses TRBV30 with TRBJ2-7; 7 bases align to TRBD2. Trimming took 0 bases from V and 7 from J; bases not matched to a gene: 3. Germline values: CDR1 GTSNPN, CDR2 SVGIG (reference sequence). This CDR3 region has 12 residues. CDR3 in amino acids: CAWSVDGGEQYF. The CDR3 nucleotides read TGTGCCTGGAGTGTTGACGGGGGGGAGCAGTACTTC.

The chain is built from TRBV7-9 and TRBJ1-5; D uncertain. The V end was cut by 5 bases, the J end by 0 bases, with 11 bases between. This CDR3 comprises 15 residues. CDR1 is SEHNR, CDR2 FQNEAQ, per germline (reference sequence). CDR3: CASSPAGLSNQPQHF. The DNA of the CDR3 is TGTGCCAGCAGCCCTGCGGGCCTTAGCAATCAGCCCCAGCATTTT.

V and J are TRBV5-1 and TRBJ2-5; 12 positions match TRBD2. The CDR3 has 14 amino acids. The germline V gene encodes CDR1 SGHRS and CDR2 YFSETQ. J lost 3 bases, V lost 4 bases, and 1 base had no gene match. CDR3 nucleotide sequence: TGCGCCAGCAGCCGACTAGCGGGGGAAGAGACCCAGTACTTC. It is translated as CASSRLAGEETQYF.

The CDR3 nucleotides are TGTGCCTGGAGTCAAGACAGGGTGGAAAAACTGTTTTTT. Its protein product is CAWSQDRVEKLFF. This rearrangement joins TRBV30 to TRBJ1-4; 7 bases align to TRBD1. The germline V gene encodes CDR1 GTSNPN and CDR2 SVGIG (reference sequence). J was trimmed by 8 bases and V by 2 bases; bases with no gene match: 5. CDR3 length equals 13 residues.